This TCR beta chain is drawn from a study of blood T cells in healthy people across ages. In the case of this clonotype: Its antigen is unknown. One end of the junction is discordant with germline, which a read error may explain.

Primed by a sample-barcoded 5' primer and a J-beta primer mix, a second PCR proceeded for 7 to 11 cycles. MiXCR, run by TCRdb on the 5' RACE reads, gives a single entry per CDR3 protein. The table shows under 2,000,000 distinct CDR3 sequences, with around 48% occurring only once. Germline V gene lookup returns CDR1 MGHRA and CDR2 YSYEKL. The CDR3 sequence is 13 residues long. Study results and limitations: More naive CD4+ cells and higher diversity marked long-lived donors relative to aged donors.

This TCR was recovered from a woman aged 40 to 50 in good health. V and J are TRBV4-1 and TRBJ1-5; D might be TRBD1 (6 bases). The sequenced sample consisted of blood. The CDR3 DNA reads TGTGCCAGCAGCCCAGGGGTGGATCAGCCCCAGCATTTT. It translates to CASSPGVDQPQHF.